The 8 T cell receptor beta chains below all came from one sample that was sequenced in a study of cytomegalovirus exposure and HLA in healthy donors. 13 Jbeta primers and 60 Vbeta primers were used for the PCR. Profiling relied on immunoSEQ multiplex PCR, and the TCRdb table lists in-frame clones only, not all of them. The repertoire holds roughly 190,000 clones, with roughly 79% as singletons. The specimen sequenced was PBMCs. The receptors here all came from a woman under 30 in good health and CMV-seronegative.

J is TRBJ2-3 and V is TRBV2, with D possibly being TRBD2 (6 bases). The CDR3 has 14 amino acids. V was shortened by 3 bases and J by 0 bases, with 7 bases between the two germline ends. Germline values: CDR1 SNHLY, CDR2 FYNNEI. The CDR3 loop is CASSDGGSTDTQYF. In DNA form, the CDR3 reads TGTGCCAGCAGTGACGGGGGAAGCACAGATACGCAGTATTTT.

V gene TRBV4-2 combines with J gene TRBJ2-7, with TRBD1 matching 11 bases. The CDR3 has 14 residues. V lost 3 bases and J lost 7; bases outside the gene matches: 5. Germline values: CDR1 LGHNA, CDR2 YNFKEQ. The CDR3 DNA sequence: TGTGCCAGCAGCCAGGGGACAGGGGGTAGAGAGCAGTACTTC. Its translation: CASSQGTGGREQYF.

The CDR3 spells CASSSRGVGANVLTF. CDR3 nucleotide sequence: TGTGCCAGCAGTTCCAGGGGTGTCGGGGCCAACGTCCTGACTTTC. This chain uses TRBV28 with TRBJ2-6; D possibly corresponds to TRBD1 (6 bases). Trimming removed 4 bases at V and 4 bases at J, with 11 bases between. The CDR3 consists of 15 residues. Germline-derived CDR1 and CDR2 are MDHEN and SYDVKM.

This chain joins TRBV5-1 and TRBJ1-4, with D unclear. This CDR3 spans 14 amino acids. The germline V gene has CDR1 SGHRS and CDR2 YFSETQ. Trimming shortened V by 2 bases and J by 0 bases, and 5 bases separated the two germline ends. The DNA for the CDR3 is TGCGCCAGCAGCTTTTCCACAACTAATGAAAAACTGTTTTTT. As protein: CASSFSTTNEKLFF.

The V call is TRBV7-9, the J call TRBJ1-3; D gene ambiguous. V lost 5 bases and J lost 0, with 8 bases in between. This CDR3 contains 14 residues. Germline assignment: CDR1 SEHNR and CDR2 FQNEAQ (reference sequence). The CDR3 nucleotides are TGTGCCAGCAGCGTTGCTACCTCTGGAAACACCATATATTTT. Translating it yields CASSVATSGNTIYF.

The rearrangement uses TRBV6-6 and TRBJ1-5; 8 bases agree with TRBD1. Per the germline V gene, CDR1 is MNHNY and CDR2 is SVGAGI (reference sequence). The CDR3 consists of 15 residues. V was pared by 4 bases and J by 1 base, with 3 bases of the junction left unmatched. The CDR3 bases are TGTGCCAGCAGTTCCCAGGGGGCGAGCAATCAGCCCCAGCATTTT. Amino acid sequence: CASSSQGASNQPQHF.

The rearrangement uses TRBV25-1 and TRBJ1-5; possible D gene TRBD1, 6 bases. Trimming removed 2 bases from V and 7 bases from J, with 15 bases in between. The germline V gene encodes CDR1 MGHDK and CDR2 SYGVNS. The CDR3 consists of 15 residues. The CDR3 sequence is CASSERGTMGQPQHF. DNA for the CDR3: TGTGCCAGCAGTGAAAGAGGGACAATGGGACAGCCCCAGCATTTT.

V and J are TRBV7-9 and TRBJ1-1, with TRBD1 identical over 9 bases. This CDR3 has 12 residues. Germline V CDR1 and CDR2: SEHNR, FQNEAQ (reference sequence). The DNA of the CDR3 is TGTTCCACAACCGGGACAGGGACTGAAGCTTTCTTT. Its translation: CSTTGTGTEAFF.